The entry below describes one TCR beta chain. Its antigen is still unknown. The data stem from a study of T cell repertoires in ileal Crohn's disease. Sequencing was performed with immunoSEQ multiplex PCR; in TCRdb, only in-frame clones are kept and a portion is missing. Counted here are approximately 11,000 clones, roughly four fifths occurring once; the ten biggest clones make up less than 5.5%. Study-wide points: Every patient over 26.8% clonality showed endoscopic recurrence. Active smokers at surgery had more clonal expansions than non-smokers.

Included were adult ileal or ileocolonic Crohn's patients indicated for ileocolonic resection. Germline V gene data show CDR1 as GTSNPN and CDR2 as SVGIG (reference sequence). Trimming took 1 base from V and 5 from J, leaving 11 bases between them. The CDR3 extends over 13 amino acids. The chain uses TRBV30 and TRBJ1-2; D gene uncertain. The sequenced sample consisted of ileal tissue. The TCR originated in an adult with Crohn's disease. In DNA, the CDR3 is TGTGCCTGGAGTGAGAGGATACGATATGGCTACACCTTC. This codes for CAWSERIRYGYTF.